This passage covers 14 T cell receptor beta chains from one sample sequenced in a study of Ad26.COV2.S vaccination and SARS-CoV-2 variants. Treatment noted: about 20 received Ad26.COV2.S at low or high dose, single or two shots; 5 received placebo; per-sample allocation not given. Specimens were obtained on day 63 following the first vaccine or placebo injection. TCRdb keeps only in-frame clones here, not all; method: immunoSEQ multiplex PCR. The sample consists of approximately 240,000 clones, roughly 90% of them appearing once. The sample in question was peripheral blood, obtained in a trial of Ad26.COV2.S vaccine versus placebo. The receptors shown here come from a person aged 18-65 years who received the Ad26.COV2.S COVID-19 vaccine or a placebo.

Only one count was recorded for this clone. V usage is TRBV5-1 and J usage is TRBJ2-7; possibly TRBD2 for D (7 bases). V lost 5 bases and J 4 bases, leaving 19 bases between the germline ends. The CDR3 spans 15 residues. CDR1 is SGHRS and CDR2 is YFSETQ in the germline V gene. CDR3 sequence (DNA): TGCGCCAGCAGTCGAGGGGGGGCCGGCTTGTACGAGCAGTACTTC. Translation gives CASSRGGAGLYEQYF.

V and J are TRBV6-6 and TRBJ2-5, with TRBD2 matching over 7 bases. J gave up 5 bases and V 6 bases, and 6 bases lay outside the gene matches. CDR3 length: 13 residues. Germline CDR1 is MNHNY and CDR2 is SVGAGI (reference sequence). In DNA form, the CDR3 reads TGTGCCAGCAGCCTCCTCGGGGGGGAGACCCAGTACTTC. This translates into CASSLLGGETQYF.

The chain uses TRBV19 and TRBJ1-1; D gene uncertain. The CDR3 is 15 amino acids. Trimming took 6 bases from V and 3 from J, leaving 17 bases between them. Looked up from germline, CDR1 is LNHDA and CDR2 is SQIVND (reference sequence). The CDR3: CASRLPGWQDTEAFF. The DNA for the CDR3 is TGTGCCAGTAGACTTCCCGGGTGGCAGGACACTGAAGCTTTCTTT.

The rearrangement joins TRBV5-4 to TRBJ2-4, with D uncertain. This CDR3 region has 13 residues. Germline CDR1 and CDR2: SGHNT and YYREEE (reference sequence). Trimming removed 0 bases from V and 6 bases from J, with 7 bases in between. CDR3 coding DNA: TGTGCCAGCAGCTTGGAAAGGAGAAACATTCAGTACTTC. Its translation is CASSLERRNIQYF.

The J gene is TRBJ1-5, the V gene TRBV4-1; possible D gene TRBD1, 6 bases. Trimming left V 4 bases short and J 6 bases short, with 19 bases between. Germline CDR1 MGHRA, CDR2 YSYEKL. This CDR3 comprises 16 residues. The CDR3 sequence: CASSPLLVKGGQPQHF. The CDR3 bases are TGCGCCAGCAGCCCCTTATTAGTCAAGGGGGGTCAGCCCCAGCATTTT.

The chain joins TRBV15 to TRBJ2-1, with 12 positions matching TRBD2. The CDR3 length is 18 residues. After removal of 1 base from V and 4 bases from J, the junction contained 8 bases not matched to a gene. Germline V gives CDR1 LNHNV, CDR2 YYDKDF (reference sequence). The CDR3 nucleotides read TGTGCCACCAGCAGAGGTGGGCTAGCGGGAGGGCATTACAATGAGCAGTTCTTC. Protein: CATSRGGLAGGHYNEQFF. The variable domain in full, with the rest retrieved from reference TRBV15 and TRBJ2-1, is DAMVIQNPRYQVTQFGKPVTLSCSQTLNHNVMYWYQQKSSQAPKLLFHYYDKDFNNEADTPDNFQSRRPNTSFCFLDIRSPGLGDTAMYLCATSRGGLAGGHYNEQFFGPGTRLTVL.

The CDR3 coding sequence is TGTGCCAGCAGCTTAGTGTCCCCGGGGGAGCAGTTCTTC. This gives the protein CASSLVSPGEQFF. V and J are TRBV7-9 and TRBJ2-1, with D tentatively TRBD2 (5 bases). The CDR3 consists of 13 residues. The germline V and J ends were trimmed by 1 base and 10 bases, with 11 bases remaining between them. Germline V gene data show CDR1 as SEHNR and CDR2 as FQNEAQ (reference sequence).

The chain combines TRBV11-3 with TRBJ2-7; D is unresolved. This CDR3 spans 13 amino acids. The V gene's germline CDR1 is SGHNT and CDR2 YENEEA. The V and J ends lost 2 bases and 0 bases respectively, with 5 bases between them. Written as DNA, the CDR3 is TGTGCCAGCAGCTTAACCACCTCCTACGAGCAGTACTTC. Translated, it gives CASSLTTSYEQYF.

The CDR3 reads CATAWGQMSNQPQHF. CDR3 bases: TGTGCCACCGCTTGGGGGCAGATGAGCAATCAGCCCCAGCATTTT. The chain uses TRBV28 and TRBJ1-5; D might be TRBD1 (6 bases). The CDR3 extends over 15 amino acids. The germline gives CDR1 MDHEN, CDR2 SYDVKM. The germline V and J ends were trimmed by 10 bases and 1 base, with 17 bases remaining between them.

J is TRBJ2-1 and V is TRBV15; 7 bases line up with TRBD1. Germline V gene data show CDR1 as LNHNV and CDR2 as YYDKDF (reference sequence). V shed 0 bases, J shed 5 bases, and the junction held 7 bases outside the gene matches. This CDR3 is built from 16 residues. CDR3 protein: CATSRDSGTVNNEQFF. In nucleotides, the CDR3 is TGTGCCACCAGCAGAGACTCCGGGACAGTGAACAATGAGCAGTTCTTC.

Only one count was recorded for this clone. This rearrangement joins TRBV10-3 to TRBJ1-5; weak D call: TRBD1 (5 bases). The CDR3 sequence is 19 residues long. V was trimmed by 0 bases and J by 6 bases, leaving 24 bases between them. The V gene's germline CDR1 is ENHRY and CDR2 SYGVKD. The DNA for the CDR3 is TGTGCCATCAGTGAGTCCCCTGTGAAGGGGCCCAGCGGGGGTCAGCCCCAGCATTTT. Amino acids: CAISESPVKGPSGGQPQHF.

The chain couples TRBV10-3 to TRBJ1-2; no firm D call. The CDR3 length is 13 residues. V gave up 6 bases and J gave up 10 bases, with 18 bases separating them. The germline CDR1 and CDR2 sequences are ENHRY and SYGVKD. CDR3 sequence: CAISRTASKTYTF. In DNA form, the CDR3 reads TGTGCCATCAGCCGGACGGCCTCCAAGACCTACACCTTC.

The chain couples TRBV7-9 to TRBJ1-5; D is undetermined. The CDR3 loop spans 13 amino acids. Germline V lookup: CDR1 SEHNR, CDR2 FQNEAQ (reference sequence). Trimming shortened V by 1 base and J by 5 bases, and 6 bases separated the two germline ends. As DNA, the CDR3 is TGTGCCAGCAGCTTAGGCCAGTATCAGCCCCAGCATTTT. Translating it yields CASSLGQYQPQHF.

The rearrangement joins TRBV18 to TRBJ2-3; D gene ambiguous. V lost 6 bases and J lost 6, with 16 bases in between. Germline V CDR1 and CDR2: KGHSH, LQKENI. The CDR3 consists of 14 residues. In DNA form, the CDR3 reads TGTGCCAGCTCCCCCGAGATTAATGTGGATACGCAGTATTTT. Its translation is CASSPEINVDTQYF.